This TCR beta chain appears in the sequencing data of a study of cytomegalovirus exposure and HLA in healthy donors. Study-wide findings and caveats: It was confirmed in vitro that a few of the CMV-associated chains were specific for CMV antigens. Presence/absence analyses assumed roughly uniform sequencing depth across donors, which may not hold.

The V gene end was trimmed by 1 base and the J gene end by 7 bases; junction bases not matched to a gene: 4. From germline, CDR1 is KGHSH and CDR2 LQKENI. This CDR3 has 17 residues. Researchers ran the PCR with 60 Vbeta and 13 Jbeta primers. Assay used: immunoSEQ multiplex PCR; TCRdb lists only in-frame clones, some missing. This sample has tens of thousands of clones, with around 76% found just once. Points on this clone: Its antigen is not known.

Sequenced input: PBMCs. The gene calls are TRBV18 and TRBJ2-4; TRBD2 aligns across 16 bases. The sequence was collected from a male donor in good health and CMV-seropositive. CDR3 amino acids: CASSPQGLAGGPNIQYF. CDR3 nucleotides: TGTGCCAGCTCACCACAGGGACTAGCGGGGGGGCCCAACATTCAGTACTTC.